This TCR beta chain is drawn from a study of blood T cell repertoires in COVID-19. This CDR3 contains 15 residues. Deletions cut 5 bases from V and 5 bases from J, with 17 bases between. Germline V gene lookup returns CDR1 MDHEN and CDR2 SYDVKM. The cohort comprised adults aged 18 to 89 years residing in 24 US areas. Assignments of participants to cohorts depended upon their own reported clinical history. TCRdb's copy holds only in-frame clones and misses some; the assay was immunoSEQ multiplex PCR. The sample records over 150,000 clones, roughly 80% being singletons. The chain employs TRBV28 and TRBJ2-3; D perhaps matches TRBD2 (7 bases). The TCR was taken from a man in his forties who had recovered from COVID-19. Input material: PBMCs or T cells enriched from blood (not recorded which). CDR3 residues: CASSGPGGTGDTQYF. CDR3 coding DNA: TGTGCCAGCAGTGGTCCGGGGGGCACCGGAGATACGCAGTATTTT.